The 30 T cell receptor beta chains presented below share a single source sample, sequenced in a study of CD8 T cells in Susac syndrome. Random hexamers primed reverse transcription of about 0.45 to 1 ug RNA. One entry per CDR3 protein results from TCRdb running MiXCR on the immunoSEQ multiplex PCR reads. The data contain more than 250,000 distinct CDR3 sequences, around 90% of them seen just once; the ten biggest clones take up roughly 0.064%. Input material: CD4+ T cells from PBMCs. These receptors were collected from a human donor with multiple sclerosis.

The V and J genes are TRBV14 and TRBJ2-5; 11 bases are a match to TRBD2. The CDR3 sequence is 17 residues long. Germline-derived CDR1 and CDR2 are SGHDN and FVKESK. The V gene end was trimmed by 0 bases and the J gene end by 4 bases; junction bases not matched to a gene: 7. CDR3 DNA sequence: TGTGCCAGCAGCCAAGAATGGGGACTAGCGGTAGGAGAGACCCAGTACTTC. Amino acid sequence: CASSQEWGLAVGETQYF.

The chain couples TRBV19 to TRBJ2-1; possible D gene TRBD1, 5 bases. V lost 8 bases, J lost 2 bases, and 10 bases lay in between. This CDR3 contains 13 residues. CDR1 LNHDA and CDR2 SQIVND come from the germline V gene (reference sequence). CDR3: CASAAGTYNEQFF. Here the CDR3 DNA reads TGTGCCAGTGCGGCAGGGACCTACAATGAGCAGTTCTTC.

The rearrangement joins TRBV29-1 to TRBJ2-3; D uncertain. The CDR3 loop spans 13 amino acids. From germline, CDR1 is SQVTM and CDR2 ANQGSEA. V shed 4 bases and J shed 4 bases, with 12 bases lying between them. The CDR3 loop reads CSVAGSMSDTQYF. CDR3 DNA sequence: TGCAGCGTTGCAGGTAGTATGTCAGATACGCAGTATTTT.

The rearrangement joins TRBV7-2 to TRBJ1-5; D not resolved. The CDR3 contains 16 residues. V lost 5 bases and J 2 bases, leaving 16 bases between the germline ends. Germline V gives CDR1 SGHTA, CDR2 FQGNSA. The CDR3 loop is CASSPGGPPGNQPQHF. CDR3 nucleotides: TGTGCCAGCAGCCCCGGTGGACCGCCGGGCAATCAGCCCCAGCATTTT.

The chain couples TRBV24-1 to TRBJ1-2; D is undetermined. The CDR3 sequence is 13 residues long. In germline, CDR1 is KGHDR, CDR2 SFDVKD. Trimming cost V 4 bases and J 7 bases, with 12 bases left between them. The CDR3 reads CATSDPGFVGYTF. As DNA, the CDR3 is TGTGCCACCAGTGACCCCGGGTTTGTTGGCTACACCTTC.

The chain uses TRBV30 and TRBJ2-1; TRBD1 aligns across 7 bases. V shed 3 bases, J shed 10 bases, and the junction held 3 bases outside the gene matches. The CDR3 runs 11 residues. Germline CDR1 reads GTSNPN; CDR2 reads SVGIG (reference sequence). The CDR3 nucleotides are TGTGCCTGGAGGGACAGGAGAGAGCAGTTCTTC. Amino acids: CAWRDRREQFF.

CDR3 in DNA: TGTGCCAGCAGCCAAGATCGCCCCCAGACCCAGTACTTC. This sequence encodes CASSQDRPQTQYF. J is TRBJ2-5 and V is TRBV3-1; D is unclear. Trimming took off 0 bases at V and 6 bases at J, with 8 bases between the two ends. The length of the CDR3 is 13 residues. Germline V lookup: CDR1 LGHDT, CDR2 YNNKEL (reference sequence).

This clonotype has only a few counts. Germline is not matched at one junction end, which may reflect a read error. This chain links TRBV5-1 with TRBJ2-5; a possible D gene is TRBD2 (5 bases). The germline CDR1 and CDR2 sequences are SGHRS and YFSETQ. The CDR3 totals 14 residues. In DNA form, the CDR3 reads TGCGCCAGCAGCTTTGGACTTTTCCAAGAGACTCAGTACTTC. Its protein is CASSFGLFQETQYF.

The chain has TRBV6-6 and TRBJ2-1; D ambiguous. Germline CDR1 is MNHNY and CDR2 is SVGAGI (reference sequence). V was cut by 5 bases and J by 4 bases, with 9 bases left in between. The CDR3 totals 13 residues. This CDR3 is CASSPGSYNEQFF. CDR3 bases: TGTGCCAGCAGTCCCGGCTCTTACAATGAGCAGTTCTTC.

CDR3 in DNA: TGCGCCAGCAGCCCCGGGGCAGGGATTTCCTACGAGCAGTACTTC. Protein product: CASSPGAGISYEQYF. J is TRBJ2-7 and V is TRBV5-1, with D perhaps matching TRBD1 or TRBD2 (5 bases each). The germline V and J ends were trimmed by 4 bases and 1 base, with 15 bases remaining between them. This CDR3 contains 15 residues. Germline loops: CDR1 SGHRS, CDR2 YFSETQ.

This chain connects TRBV7-2 to TRBJ1-2; 8 bases are shared with TRBD1. CDR3 size: 14 residues. V lost 1 base and J lost 6; bases outside the gene matches: 4. Germline CDR1 SGHTA, CDR2 FQGNSA. CDR3 sequence: CASSLGGQGHGYTF. The CDR3 DNA sequence: TGTGCCAGCAGCTTAGGTGGACAGGGACATGGCTACACCTTC.

The CDR3 sequence is CASSPDRGTNQPQHF. The CDR3 nucleotides are TGTGCCAGCAGCCCGGACAGGGGAACGAATCAGCCCCAGCATTTT. The genes are TRBV6-5 and TRBJ1-5; 9 nucleotides line up with TRBD1. The CDR3 spans 15 residues. Germline CDR1 reads MNHEY; CDR2 reads SVGAGI. J was trimmed by 4 bases and V by 6 bases; bases with no gene match: 7.

The rearrangement links TRBV27 to TRBJ2-1; D possibly corresponds to TRBD2 (6 bases). Germline values: CDR1 MNHEY, CDR2 SMNVEV (reference sequence). Trimming pared 5 bases from V and 5 bases from J, leaving 19 bases between. The CDR3 is made up of 16 amino acids. DNA for the CDR3: TGTGCCAGCAGTCCCTCCGGGACTCGGATAAACAATGAGCAGTTCTTC. Its protein product is CASSPSGTRINNEQFF.

V usage is TRBV7-9 and J usage is TRBJ1-1; D gene uncertain. V was cut by 3 bases and J by 4 bases, with 15 bases left in between. This CDR3 is built from 15 residues. The germline V gene encodes CDR1 SEHNR and CDR2 FQNEAQ (reference sequence). CDR3 sequence reads: CASSFYRGFATEAFF. The CDR3 DNA reads TGTGCCAGCAGCTTCTACCGGGGTTTTGCCACTGAAGCTTTCTTT.

The chain carries TRBV29-1 and TRBJ2-1; D uncertain. The V gene lost 8 bases and the J gene lost 9 bases, with 11 bases spanning the gap. The germline V gene encodes CDR1 SQVTM and CDR2 ANQGSEA. The CDR3 contains 10 residues. For the CDR3, the DNA is TGCAGCTTCGCCTTTATTGAGCAGTTCTTC. It is translated as CSFAFIEQFF.

This clonotype occurred once. The chain carries TRBV11-1 and TRBJ2-3; 13 nucleotides match TRBD2. V lost 5 bases, J lost 3 bases, and 5 bases stayed unmatched. This CDR3 spans 16 amino acids. CDR1 and CDR2 (germline): SGHAT, FQDESV (reference sequence). The CDR3 coding sequence is TGTGCCAGCAGCAGGACTAGCGGGAGCCCGACAGATACGCAGTATTTT. Its translation is CASSRTSGSPTDTQYF.

The chain is built from TRBV29-1 and TRBJ2-2, with D possibly being TRBD2 (6 bases). Trimming took 6 bases from V and 2 from J, leaving 16 bases between them. The CDR3 runs to 15 residues. The germline gives CDR1 SQVTM, CDR2 ANQGSEA. The CDR3 here is CSVSPGLINTGELFF. The CDR3 DNA follows: TGCAGCGTATCGCCGGGACTTATTAACACCGGGGAGCTGTTTTTT.

Here the CDR3 reads CASSRLEGGDGVANNEQFF. DNA of the CDR3: TGCGCCAGCAGCCGATTAGAGGGTGGGGACGGGGTGGCGAACAATGAGCAGTTCTTC. The gene calls are TRBV4-1 and TRBJ2-1; D is perhaps TRBD1 or TRBD2 (5 bases each). V was cut by 4 bases and J by 5 bases, with 27 bases left in between. Germline values: CDR1 MGHRA, CDR2 YSYEKL. This CDR3 comprises 19 residues.

V is TRBV30 and J is TRBJ2-1; 8 bases match TRBD1. J gave up 4 bases and V 1 base, and 12 bases lay outside the gene matches. The germline CDR1 and CDR2 sequences are GTSNPN and SVGIG (reference sequence). The CDR3 sequence is 17 residues long. The CDR3 here is CAWSGTGTGVFYNEQFF. CDR3 bases: TGTGCCTGGAGTGGTACCGGGACAGGCGTTTTTTACAATGAGCAGTTCTTC.

V is TRBV19 and J is TRBJ2-7; 12 nucleotides line up with TRBD1. Germline V gene lookup returns CDR1 LNHDA and CDR2 SQIVND (reference sequence). This CDR3 region has 17 residues. V shed 10 bases, J shed 2 bases, and the junction held 15 bases outside the gene matches. CDR3 DNA sequence: TGTGCCACCCCAGGGGGACAGGGGGCAGGGGGCCCCTACGAGCAGTACTTC. This translates into CATPGGQGAGGPYEQYF.

The genes are TRBV25-1 and TRBJ1-1, with 8 bases lining up with TRBD1. Germline V gives CDR1 MGHDK, CDR2 SYGVNS. V lost 6 bases and J lost 11; bases outside the gene matches: 14. The CDR3 is 14 residues long. As DNA, the CDR3 is TGTGCCAGCAGGGCTGTTGGGGACAGGCGGACGGCTTTCTTT. Translated, it gives CASRAVGDRRTAFF.

DNA of the CDR3: TGTGCCAGCAGCGTAGAGGGGAATACTTATGGCTACACCTTC. Protein sequence: CASSVEGNTYGYTF. The gene calls are TRBV9 and TRBJ1-2; D possibly corresponds to TRBD1 (5 bases). Trimming left V 0 bases short and J 5 bases short, with 11 bases between. Germline lookup yields CDR1 SGDLS and CDR2 YYNGEE. The CDR3 consists of 14 residues.

A single count supports this clonotype. The chain employs TRBV7-2 and TRBJ1-5; 8 bases align to TRBD1. This CDR3 has 15 amino acids. Germline assignment: CDR1 SGHTA and CDR2 FQGNSA. V dropped 1 base and J dropped 7; count of bases not matched to a gene: 6. Written as DNA, the CDR3 is TGTGCCAGCAGCTTAGATGCAGGGGGCGGCCAGCCCCAGCATTTT. Protein: CASSLDAGGGQPQHF.

This chain joins TRBV7-9 and TRBJ2-5; 11 bases match TRBD1. V lost 4 bases to trimming and J lost 5 bases; unmatched junction nucleotides: 15. Germline V gives CDR1 SEHNR, CDR2 FQNEAQ (reference sequence). The CDR3 runs to 18 residues. CDR3 sequence reads: CASSSGTGGLWSVETQYF. CDR3 DNA: TGTGCCAGCAGCTCCGGGACAGGGGGATTATGGTCGGTGGAGACCCAGTACTTC.

The genes are TRBV19 and TRBJ2-5; D might be TRBD2 (5 bases). In germline, CDR1 is LNHDA, CDR2 SQIVND (reference sequence). V was pared by 6 bases and J by 2 bases, with 13 bases between. The CDR3 consists of 14 residues. CDR3 region: CASSSPGIQETQYF. The CDR3 coding sequence is TGTGCCAGTAGCTCGCCGGGGATACAAGAGACCCAGTACTTC.

This clonotype appeared once. DNA of the CDR3: TGTGCCTGGAGTGGCACAGGGGGGAGCACAGATACGCAGTATTTT. Residues: CAWSGTGGSTDTQYF. The genes are TRBV30 and TRBJ2-3; TRBD1 aligns across 8 bases. J was trimmed by 0 bases and V by 1 base; bases with no gene match: 3. This CDR3 comprises 15 residues. Germline V lookup: CDR1 GTSNPN, CDR2 SVGIG (reference sequence).

This sequence joins TRBV6-6 and TRBJ1-1; TRBD1 aligns across 8 bases. V lost 6 bases to trimming and J lost 0 bases; unmatched junction nucleotides: 6. Germline V CDR1 and CDR2: MNHNY, SVGAGI (reference sequence). CDR3 length: 15 amino acids. Here the CDR3 DNA reads TGTGCCAGCAGAGATCGACAGGGGATGAACACTGAAGCTTTCTTT. Encoded protein: CASRDRQGMNTEAFF.

V is TRBV28 and J is TRBJ2-1, with 7 bases fitting TRBD2. The CDR3 length is 15 residues. The V gene end was trimmed by 6 bases and the J gene end by 6 bases; junction bases not matched to a gene: 11. CDR1 and CDR2 from the germline V gene are MDHEN and SYDVKM. In nucleotides, the CDR3 is TGTGCCAGCAGACCCCCCGGCCTAGCGGTCAATGAGCAGTTCTTC. Protein product: CASRPPGLAVNEQFF.

The chain uses TRBV7-9 and TRBJ1-1; weak D call: TRBD1 (5 bases). CDR1 is SEHNR, CDR2 FQNEAQ, per germline (reference sequence). The V end lost 4 bases, the J end lost 6 bases, and 12 bases lay between the germline ends. The CDR3 has 13 amino acids. The CDR3 loop reads CASSSLGRAEAFF. As DNA, the CDR3 is TGTGCCAGCAGCTCCCTGGGGCGGGCTGAAGCTTTCTTT.

This clonotype was observed once. The chain combines TRBV3-1 with TRBJ2-3; 8 nucleotides line up with TRBD2. Germline V gene data show CDR1 as LGHDT and CDR2 as YNNKEL (reference sequence). The CDR3 loop spans 15 amino acids. Trimming cost V 1 base and J 4 bases; bases outside gene matches: 4. DNA for the CDR3: TGTGCCAGCAGCCAAGCGAGCGGGAGCGCAGATACGCAGTATTTT. The encoded protein is CASSQASGSADTQYF.